Below are 23 T cell receptor beta chains sequenced from a single sample in a study of early T cells in non-severe SARS-CoV-2 infection. In TCRdb, the 5' RACE reads were re-called with MiXCR into one record per CDR3 protein. The sample contains about 63,000 distinct CDR3 sequences, approximately 12% of which appear only once. The source material was whole blood. These receptors were taken from an adult who was a healthcare worker with PCR-confirmed SARS-CoV-2 infection or an uninfected control (not recorded which).

This clonotype came up many times. The gene calls are TRBV6-5 and TRBJ2-5; the match to TRBD2 covers 7 bases. V lost 5 bases and J lost 2; bases outside the gene matches: 11. This CDR3 region has 16 residues. Germline V gene data show CDR1 as MNHEY and CDR2 as SVGAGI. For the CDR3, the DNA is TGTGCCAGCAGTCCCTCTCTGGGGGGGGAGCAAGAGACCCAGTACTTC. Residues: CASSPSLGGEQETQYF.

This clonotype was seen a few times. The rearrangement uses TRBV7-6 and TRBJ1-1, with D unclear. Trimming pared 6 bases from V and 5 bases from J, leaving 13 bases between. Germline CDR1 and CDR2: SGHVS and FNYEAQ. The CDR3 has 13 residues. CDR3 in DNA: TGTGCCAGCAGGTGGGGTTTGGAGACTGAAGCTTTCTTT. This codes for CASRWGLETEAFF.

This clonotype is medium-sized by share. The chain carries TRBV11-3 and TRBJ2-1; 8 bases match TRBD1. J lost 10 bases, V lost 5 bases, and 10 bases had no gene match. This CDR3 is 14 amino acids long. CDR1 is SGHNT, CDR2 YENEEA, per germline. CDR3 DNA sequence: TGTGCCAGCAGCCCGCGGACAGGGATAGGGGAGCAGTTCTTC. It encodes CASSPRTGIGEQFF. Supplemented by reference TRBV11-3 and TRBJ2-1, the full variable domain reads EAGVVQSPRYKIIEKKQPVAFWCNPISGHNTLYWYLQNLGQGPELLIRYENEEAVDDSQLPKDRFSAERLKGVDSTLKIQPAELGDSAVYLCASSPRTGIGEQFFGPGTRLTVL.

Many counts were recorded for this clonotype. The chain combines TRBV11-2 with TRBJ1-1; D gene uncertain. The V end was cut by 5 bases, the J end by 10 bases, with 11 bases between. The germline gives CDR1 SGHAT, CDR2 FQNNGV. This CDR3 contains 11 residues. The chain's CDR3 is CASSAVVVAFF. For the CDR3, the DNA is TGTGCCAGCAGCGCAGTGGTAGTAGCTTTCTTT. The full variable domain, completed using reference TRBV11-2 and TRBJ1-1, is EAGVAQSPRYKIIEKRQSVAFWCNPISGHATLYWYQQILGQGPKLLIQFQNNGVVDDSQLPKDRFSAERLKGVDSTLKIQPAKLEDSAVYLCASSAVVVAFFGQGTRLTVV.

The J gene is TRBJ1-1, the V gene TRBV12-3 or TRBV12-4; D is undetermined. V lost 6 bases to trimming and J lost 6 bases, with 11 bases between them. The CDR3 is 12 amino acids. CDR3 amino acids: CASRRGSSEAFF. CDR3 coding DNA: TGTGCCAGCAGAAGAGGGAGCTCTGAAGCTTTCTTT.

Many counts were recorded for this clonotype. The chain joins TRBV30 to TRBJ2-2; D gene ambiguous. Between the trimmed V and J ends, which lost 4 bases and 3 bases, there was a span of 6 bases. The V gene's germline CDR1 is GTSNPN and CDR2 SVGIG (reference sequence). The CDR3 spans 12 residues. The CDR3 DNA reads as TGTGCCTGGACTAAATACACCGGGGAGCTGTTTTTT. It encodes CAWTKYTGELFF.

This sequence joins TRBV14 and TRBJ1-1, with TRBD1 identical over 7 bases. CDR1 is SGHDN and CDR2 is FVKESK in the germline V gene. This CDR3 has 15 amino acids. V shed 6 bases, J shed 1 base, and the junction held 8 bases outside the gene matches. DNA for the CDR3: TGTGCCAGCAGAAAAACCGGGACAGCGAACACTGAAGCTTTCTTT. Encoded protein: CASRKTGTANTEAFF. Supplemented by reference TRBV14 and TRBJ1-1, the full variable domain reads EAGVTQFPSHSVIEKGQTVTLRCDPISGHDNLYWYRRVMGKEIKFLLHFVKESKQDESGMPNNRFLAERTGGTYSTLKVQPAELEDSGVYFCASRKTGTANTEAFFGQGTRLTVV.

In its sample, this clonotype was seen many times. The gene calls are TRBV29-1 and TRBJ2-1; D possibly corresponds to TRBD2 (7 bases). Trimming removed 8 bases at V and 0 bases at J, with 14 bases between. Germline values: CDR1 SQVTM, CDR2 ANQGSEA. The CDR3 covers 14 residues. In DNA form, the CDR3 reads TGCAGCCTCGGAGGGGGGGGCTCCTACAATGAGCAGTTCTTC. Its protein is CSLGGGGSYNEQFF.

This clonotype occurred many times. The V and J genes are TRBV4-1 and TRBJ2-2; D tentatively fits TRBD1 or TRBD2 (5 bases each). The length of the CDR3 is 17 residues. Trimming cost V 2 bases and J 3 bases, with 16 bases left between them. The germline gives CDR1 MGHRA, CDR2 YSYEKL. CDR3 bases: TGCGCCAGCAGCCAAACCCCCTCCGGGGCCTACACCGGGGAGCTGTTTTTT. This codes for CASSQTPSGAYTGELFF.

In its sample, this clonotype was seen a few times. The genes are TRBV7-2 and TRBJ2-7; D not resolved. The CDR3 spans 14 residues. Trimming cost V 4 bases and J 2 bases, with 12 bases left between them. The germline CDR1 and CDR2 sequences are SGHTA and FQGNSA. The CDR3 is CASSSRTPAYEQYF. The CDR3 DNA follows: TGTGCCAGCAGCTCGAGGACCCCGGCCTACGAGCAGTACTTC.

The rearrangement uses TRBV7-2 and TRBJ1-4; 7 bases align to TRBD1. The CDR3 runs to 15 residues. The V gene's germline CDR1 is SGHTA and CDR2 FQGNSA. Unmatched junction bases numbered 9, after V lost 4 bases and J lost 7 bases. CDR3 residues: CASSYDRASVEKLFF. The CDR3 nucleotides read TGTGCCAGCAGCTACGACAGGGCCTCCGTTGAAAAACTGTTTTTT.

In its sample, this clonotype was seen a few times. The chain uses TRBV3-1 and TRBJ2-7; 10 bases line up with TRBD2. Germline-derived CDR1 and CDR2 are LGHDT and YNNKEL (reference sequence). This CDR3 comprises 15 residues. Trimming removed 0 bases from V and 3 bases from J; junction bases left unmatched: 2. The CDR3 sequence: CASSQDSGGYYEQYF. The CDR3, as DNA: TGTGCCAGCAGCCAAGATAGCGGGGGGTACTACGAGCAGTACTTC.

The chain uses TRBV7-9 and TRBJ2-1; 8 bases are shared with TRBD1. Germline V gives CDR1 SEHNR, CDR2 FQNEAQ (reference sequence). The CDR3 spans 13 residues. With 8 bases clipped from V and 8 bases from J, the junction kept 8 bases outside the gene matches. In nucleotides, the CDR3 is TGTGCCAGCGGCCCTGACAGGGGCTATGAGCAGTTCTTC. Protein sequence: CASGPDRGYEQFF.

The V and J genes are TRBV29-1 and TRBJ1-2; no definite D call. Trimming pared 3 bases from V and 4 bases from J, leaving 6 bases between. This CDR3 spans 11 amino acids. Germline V gives CDR1 SQVTM, CDR2 ANQGSEA. The CDR3 is CSVDNGYGYTF. The CDR3 region has the DNA TGCAGCGTTGATAATGGCTATGGCTACACCTTC. Full variable domain (rest looked up from reference TRBV29-1 and TRBJ1-2): SAVISQKPSRDICQRGTSLTIQCQVDSQVTMMFWYRQQPGQSLTLIATANQGSEATYESGFVIDKFPISRPNLTFSTLTVSNMSPEDSSIYLCSVDNGYGYTFGSGTRLTVV.

Only a few counts were recorded for this clonotype. The chain has TRBV4-3 and TRBJ1-2, with D perhaps matching TRBD1 (6 bases). CDR1 and CDR2 (germline): LGHNA, YSLEER. This CDR3 has 17 amino acids. Deletions cut 0 bases from V and 0 bases from J, with 14 bases between. Here the CDR3 reads CASSQDHRARPNYGYTF. In nucleotides, the CDR3 is TGCGCCAGCAGCCAAGATCACAGGGCGAGGCCTAACTATGGCTACACCTTC.

This clonotype has a handful of counts. This chain joins TRBV18 and TRBJ2-7; possible D gene TRBD1, 5 bases. Germline values: CDR1 KGHSH, CDR2 LQKENI. V was cut by 4 bases and J by 3 bases, with 10 bases left in between. This CDR3 has 13 amino acids. For the CDR3, the DNA is TGTGCCAGCTCACGAGACAGCTACTACGAGCAGTACTTC. This gives the protein CASSRDSYYEQYF.

The chain employs TRBV7-2 and TRBJ2-1, with D possibly TRBD2 on 5 matching bases. CDR3 length equals 15 residues. Trimming stripped 2 bases from V and 6 bases from J, with 14 bases between. The germline gives CDR1 SGHTA, CDR2 FQGNSA. The CDR3 spells CASSLLLEGANEQFF. For the CDR3, the DNA is TGTGCCAGCAGCTTACTACTAGAAGGCGCCAATGAGCAGTTCTTC.

This clonotype was seen repeatedly, ten times or more. This chain links TRBV13 with TRBJ2-3; 10 nucleotides agree with TRBD2. The CDR3 has 16 residues. Germline V gives CDR1 PRHDT, CDR2 FYEKMQ (reference sequence). V gave up 5 bases and J gave up 2 bases; unmatched junction bases: 7. CDR3: CASSPWTSGNTDTQYF. CDR3 in DNA: TGTGCCAGCAGCCCTTGGACTAGCGGCAACACAGATACGCAGTATTTT.

This clonotype has ten or more counts. This chain uses TRBV11-2 with TRBJ2-3; D uncertain. Germline assignment: CDR1 SGHAT and CDR2 FQNNGV. The CDR3 spans 13 residues. V lost 5 bases and J lost 1, with 7 bases in between. The CDR3 sequence: CASSTGRTDTQYF. The DNA for the CDR3 is TGTGCCAGCAGCACGGGCCGCACAGATACGCAGTATTTT. Filled out from reference TRBV11-2 and TRBJ2-3, the complete variable domain reads EAGVAQSPRYKIIEKRQSVAFWCNPISGHATLYWYQQILGQGPKLLIQFQNNGVVDDSQLPKDRFSAERLKGVDSTLKIQPAKLEDSAVYLCASSTGRTDTQYFGPGTRLTVL.

The V gene is TRBV3-1, the J gene TRBJ1-5; 7 bases match TRBD1. CDR1 is LGHDT and CDR2 is YNNKEL in the germline V gene (reference sequence). This CDR3 contains 17 residues. V dropped 2 bases and J dropped 4; count of bases not matched to a gene: 11. DNA of the CDR3: TGTGCCAGCAGCCAACGCCCCTTACGGGACAGTAATCAGCCCCAGCATTTT. It yields the protein CASSQRPLRDSNQPQHF.

The rearrangement links TRBV9 to TRBJ1-6; D may be TRBD1 (5 bases). Trimming removed 3 bases at V and 13 bases at J, with 17 bases between. Looked up from germline, CDR1 is SGDLS and CDR2 is YYNGEE. The CDR3 has 14 amino acids. The CDR3 nucleotides read TGTGCCAGCAGCGCCCGGGGCGGCTTGGGTCCCCTCCACTTT. It encodes CASSARGGLGPLHF. Supplemented by reference TRBV9 and TRBJ1-6, the full variable domain reads DSGVTQTPKHLITATGQRVTLRCSPRSGDLSVYWYQQSLDQGLQFLIQYYNGEERAKGNILERFSAQQFPDLHSELNLSSLELGDSALYFCASSARGGLGPLHFGNGTRLTVT.

This clonotype was seen ten or more times. The chain employs TRBV10-3 and TRBJ2-2; possibly TRBD1 or TRBD2 for D (5 bases each). Per germline, CDR1 ENHRY and CDR2 SYGVKD. Deletions cut 8 bases from V and 2 bases from J, with 12 bases between. The CDR3 spans 14 residues. For the CDR3, the DNA is TGTGCCATCTCCGAGGGGAGAAACACCGGGGAGCTGTTTTTT. It codes for CAISEGRNTGELFF.

This clonotype appeared many times. The chain is built from TRBV5-1 and TRBJ2-5; D remains ambiguous. CDR1 and CDR2 (germline): SGHRS, YFSETQ. The CDR3 has 10 residues. Trimming stripped 4 bases from V and 5 bases from J, with 3 bases between. The CDR3 spells CASSAETQYF. CDR3 coding DNA: TGCGCCAGCAGCGCCGAGACCCAGTACTTC.